This TCR beta chain comes out of a study of chemoradiotherapy in HPV16-positive cancers. As for the study in general: Candidate HPV-specific clones and shared TCR motifs came from a couple of HPV16-positive patients.

As to this clone: Its target is not known.

General study points: Better recurrence-free survival went with HPV-responsive T-cell expansion in HPV16-positive patients. Candidate HPV-specific clones and E7-related TCR motifs grew in tumor during treatment.

Germline CDR1 reads SGHRS; CDR2 reads YFSETQ. Deletions cut 4 bases from V and 0 bases from J, with 7 bases between. There are 13 residues in the CDR3. Assay used: immunoSEQ multiplex PCR; TCRdb lists only in-frame clones, some missing. The sample records 13,000 to 15,000 clones, roughly 90% being singletons. The rearrangement links TRBV5-1 to TRBJ1-1; D unclear. The source is a human donor with HPV-associated anogenital cancer. The sample was blood, taken from a patient who underwent chemoradiotherapy. CDR3 bases: TGCGCCAGCAGCCAACTTTTGAACACTGAAGCTTTCTTT. Protein: CASSQLLNTEAFF.